A single T cell receptor beta chain is shown here with its context. The data derive from a study of blood T cell repertoires in COVID-19. Study-wide background: Sources were T cells, B-cell-depleted T cells, or PBMCs; the material itself was cDNA or gDNA.

Either two negative PCRs, clearance, or symptom resolution qualified Cohort 3 donors as recovered. How the authors handled the data: Estimation of nucleated cell counts relied on the amplification of reference gene primers. The data were produced by immunoSEQ multiplex PCR, yet TCRdb's version contains in-frame clones alone and is incomplete. The DNA was the basis for D and trimming; V, J and clone size are from that table. The table shows about 390,000 clones, with approximately 87% occurring only once. What was sequenced was PBMCs or T cells enriched from blood (not recorded which). The receptor comes from a woman between 50 and 59 years old who had recovered from COVID-19.

CDR3 sequence reads: CASSVEKGTNTGELFF. The CDR3 region has the DNA TGTGCCAGCAGCGTAGAAAAGGGGACGAACACCGGGGAGCTGTTTTTT. This chain links TRBV9 with TRBJ2-2; tentative D call: TRBD1 (5 bases). From germline, CDR1 is SGDLS and CDR2 YYNGEE. The CDR3 is 16 amino acids. Trimming pared 0 bases from V and 0 bases from J, leaving 9 bases between.